Listed below are T cell receptor beta chains from one sample, sequenced in a study of long-term antiretroviral therapy in people with HIV. The protocol was immunoSEQ multiplex PCR, while the TCRdb copy is restricted to in-frame clones and leaves out a portion. The table includes 17,000 or so clones, roughly 90% detected once. The sequencing here drew on unsorted PBMCs, taken 0.3 years after starting antiretroviral therapy. The receptors originated from a man in his sixties with HIV. Each CDR3 is given with its conserved first and last residue. D genes are given only for firm matches. Size tells how often a clone was seen (once, few, many) or the class of an expanded clone, and some rows leave it out.

d_gene	v_gene	j_gene	abundance	CDR3aa	CDR3nt
-	TRBV2	TRBJ2-5	-	CASSVQTETQYF	TGTGCCAGCAGTGTACAGACAGAGACCCAGTACTTC
TRBD2	TRBV7-8	TRBJ2-7	-	CASSWTSGGIYEQYF	TGTGCCAGCAGCTGGACTAGCGGGGGCATCTACGAGCAGTACTTC
-	TRBV6-1	TRBJ2-4	-	CASSERLGVRDF	TGTGCCAGCAGTGAACGACTTGGGGTCCGTGACTTC
-	TRBV10-2	TRBJ2-3	-	CASSEVRGVLGTDTQYF	TGCGCCAGCAGTGAGGTCCGAGGGGTACTCGGCACAGATACGCAGTATTTT
TRBD1	TRBV30	TRBJ1-1	-	CAWRADRMNTEAFF	TGTGCCTGGAGGGCGGACAGGATGAACACTGAAGCTTTCTTT
TRBD1	TRBV5-1	TRBJ1-2	-	CASSVDLGQVYGYTF	TGCGCCAGCAGCGTAGACCTTGGACAGGTCTATGGCTACACCTTC
-	TRBV5-3	TRBJ2-5	-	CARSLSGTQYF	TGTGCCAGAAGCTTGTCTGGGACCCAGTACTTC
TRBD2	TRBV28	TRBJ2-7	-	CASRIPSGASGEQYF	TGTGCCAGCAGGATACCCAGCGGGGCCTCCGGCGAGCAGTACTTC
TRBD1	TRBV9	TRBJ1-1	-	CASSVDAGGRTEAFF	TGTGCCAGCAGCGTAGACGCAGGGGGAAGAACTGAAGCTTTCTTT
-	TRBV11-3	TRBJ1-2	once	CASSFPGNYGYTF	TGTGCCAGCAGCTTCCCCGGAAACTATGGCTACACCTTC
TRBD1	TRBV5-4	TRBJ1-6	few	CASSLTGGSYNSPLHF	TGTGCCAGCAGCTTGACAGGGGGATCCTATAATTCACCCCTCCACTTT
-	TRBV6-5	TRBJ2-5	-	CATARGVETQYF	TGTGCCACCGCGAGGGGCGTGGAGACCCAGTACTTC
TRBD1	TRBV4-3	TRBJ1-2	-	CASSQQGAPTPSGYTF	TGCGCCAGCAGCCAACAGGGGGCGCCGACACCCTCGGGCTACACCTTC
-	TRBV6-5	TRBJ1-2	-	CASRRGGWKGYTF	TGTGCCAGCAGGCGGGGGGGGTGGAAAGGCTACACCTTC
-	TRBV7-6	TRBJ2-5	once	CASRDQETQYF	TGTGCCAGCAGGGACCAGGAGACCCAGTACTTC
-	TRBV5-1	TRBJ1-1	-	CASTSGRGTEAFF	TGCGCCAGCACCTCCGGGAGAGGGACTGAAGCTTTCTTT
-	TRBV30	TRBJ1-3	-	CAWSVLGRPGNTIYF	TGTGCCTGGAGTGTACTGGGCAGGCCCGGAAACACCATATATTTT
-	TRBV10-1	TRBJ2-3	-	CASSNLGSTDTQYF	TGCGCCAGCAGCAACCTAGGTAGCACAGATACGCAGTATTTT
-	TRBV5-6	TRBJ2-1	-	CASSRPGRPYNEQFF	TGTGCCAGCAGTCGTCCGGGCAGGCCCTACAATGAGCAGTTCTTC
-	TRBV11-1	TRBJ2-7	-	CASSSYKEQYF	TGTGCCAGCAGCTCCTACAAGGAGCAGTACTTC
TRBD1	TRBV27	TRBJ1-1	-	CASSSGQGYDTEAFF	TGTGCCAGCAGTTCGGGACAGGGGTATGACACTGAAGCTTTCTTT
-	TRBV28	TRBJ2-3	-	CASSLYPRSGTDTQYF	TGTGCCAGCAGTTTGTACCCCCGAAGTGGCACAGATACGCAGTATTTT
TRBD1	TRBV5-1	TRBJ1-4	-	CASSVGTGGEKLFF	TGCGCCAGCAGCGTAGGGACAGGAGGGGAAAAACTGTTTTTT
TRBD1	TRBV5-6	TRBJ2-5	once	CASSWDRGQQETQYF	TGTGCCAGCAGCTGGGACAGGGGGCAGCAAGAGACCCAGTACTTC
-	TRBV5-1	TRBJ2-5	-	CASSLAPGEEGETQYF	TGCGCCAGCAGCTTGGCGCCGGGGGAGGAAGGGGAGACCCAGTACTTC
-	TRBV5-1	TRBJ2-3	-	CASSSVPTDTQYF	TGCGCCAGCAGCTCTGTGCCGACAGATACGCAGTATTTT
-	TRBV6-4	TRBJ2-7	-	CASSDFGGEQYF	TGTGCCAGCAGTGACTTCGGTGGCGAGCAGTACTTC
-	TRBV23-1	TRBJ1-5	-	CASNTRNNQPQHF	TGCGCCAGCAATACGCGGAATAATCAGCCCCAGCATTTT
TRBD2	TRBV11-2	TRBJ2-3	once	CASSPRGLAGGPDTQYF	TGTGCCAGCAGCCCGCGCGGGCTAGCGGGGGGGCCAGATACGCAGTATTTT
TRBD1	TRBV5-1	TRBJ1-2	-	CASSFNRGGYGYTF	TGCGCCAGCAGCTTTAACAGGGGAGGGTATGGCTACACCTTC
TRBD1	TRBV27	TRBJ1-6	-	CASRAGTGANSPLHF	TGTGCCAGCAGAGCCGGGACAGGGGCAAATTCACCCCTCCACTTT
-	TRBV9	TRBJ2-7	-	CASSVGLFRGEQYF	TGTGCCAGCAGCGTCGGGCTATTTCGGGGGGAGCAGTACTTC
-	TRBV14	TRBJ2-1	-	CASSRNEGGSYNEQFF	TGTGCCAGCAGCCGGAACGAGGGAGGATCCTACAATGAGCAGTTCTTC
TRBD1	TRBV5-1	TRBJ2-2	-	CASSSGTGGFGELFF	TGCGCCAGCAGCTCCGGGACAGGGGGCTTTGGGGAGCTGTTTTTT
TRBD1	TRBV29-1	TRBJ2-1	-	CSVGQGVASITYNEQFF	TGCAGCGTGGGACAGGGGGTGGCGTCAATAACCTACAATGAGCAGTTCTTC
-	TRBV15	TRBJ1-1	-	CATSRGDRPNTEAFF	TGTGCCACCAGCAGGGGTGACAGACCAAACACTGAAGCTTTCTTT
TRBD1	TRBV6-1	TRBJ1-5	once	CASSAQGEKQPQHF	TGTGCCAGCAGTGCACAGGGGGAAAAACAGCCCCAGCATTTT
-	TRBV6-5	TRBJ1-2	-	CASSYSDASGYTF	TGTGCCAGCAGTTACTCGGACGCCTCTGGCTACACCTTC
-	TRBV12-5	TRBJ2-3	-	CASGPPGGRGSTDTQYF	TGTGCTAGTGGCCCCCCGGGGGGCCGGGGAAGCACAGATACGCAGTATTTT
TRBD1	TRBV4-1	TRBJ1-2	once	CASSQDGTGDYGYTF	TGCGCCAGCAGCCAAGACGGGACAGGGGACTATGGCTACACCTTC
-	TRBV28	TRBJ2-7	-	CASSLWQGPEQYF	TGTGCCAGCAGTTTATGGCAGGGTCCCGAGCAGTACTTC
-	TRBV29-1	TRBJ1-4	-	CSARDRTTNEKLFF	TGCAGCGCCCGCGACAGAACAACTAATGAAAAACTGTTTTTT
-	TRBV7-3	TRBJ1-1	once	CATRSQPNTEAFF	TGTGCCACCCGATCACAGCCGAACACTGAAGCTTTCTTT
TRBD1	TRBV6-5	TRBJ1-6	-	CASRKYRGQSPLHF	TGTGCCAGCAGAAAGTACAGGGGGCAGTCACCCCTCCACTTT
-	TRBV2	TRBJ2-3	-	CASSFDTDTQYF	TGTGCCAGCAGCTTCGACACAGATACGCAGTATTTT
-	TRBV6-5	TRBJ2-5	-	CASSYGQQETQYF	TGTGCCAGCAGTTACGGACAGCAAGAGACCCAGTACTTC
-	TRBV4-3	TRBJ2-2	once	CASSQEWAGTYYTGELFF	TGCGCCAGCAGCCAAGAGTGGGCGGGGACGTATTACACCGGGGAGCTGTTTTTT
-	TRBV10-3	TRBJ2-7	-	CAISEWGNEQYF	TGTGCCATCAGTGAATGGGGAAACGAGCAGTACTTC
-	TRBV9	TRBJ1-6	once	CASSDPSSPLHF	TGTGCCAGCAGCGACCCCTCTTCACCCCTCCACTTT
-	TRBV5-1	TRBJ1-1	-	CASSFDSNTEAFF	TGCGCCAGCAGCTTCGACAGCAACACTGAAGCTTTCTTT
-	TRBV11-3	TRBJ2-5	-	CASSLGGGSQETQYF	TGTGCCAGCAGCTTAGGGGGGGGCTCCCAAGAGACCCAGTACTTC
-	TRBV4-1	TRBJ2-5	-	CASSQAQGGGGETQYF	TGCGCCAGCAGCCAAGCTCAAGGCGGGGGCGGAGAGACCCAGTACTTC
TRBD1	TRBV9	TRBJ2-3	-	CASSVSPTGQGLTDTQYF	TGTGCCAGCAGCGTATCCCCAACCGGACAGGGTCTCACAGATACGCAGTATTTT
TRBD1	TRBV30	TRBJ1-6	-	CAWSVRRQGRRNSPLHF	TGTGCCTGGAGTGTACGGAGACAGGGGAGGCGTAATTCACCCCTCCACTTT